Below, one TCR beta chain is given with its context. Its specificity is not known. Treatment indicated: roughly 19 received Ad26.COV2.S at low or high dose, single or two shots; about 5 received placebo; per-sample allocation not given. Sample collection was performed on day 63 after the first vaccine or placebo injection. SARS-CoV-2 spike from the Wuhan strain was encoded by the vaccine, an Ad26 vector. The data were obtained in a study of Ad26.COV2.S vaccination and SARS-CoV-2 variants. Study outcomes and limitations: Total T cell responses may have been underestimated by the TCR breadth and depth analyses. Substantial post-vaccination breadth of spike-specific CD8+ and CD4+ T cell responses was reported. Spike-specific TCR breadth in vaccine recipients exceeded that seen in placebo recipients.

V trimming: 7 bases; J trimming: 0 bases; junction bases outside the gene matches: 9. The CDR3 is 15 residues long. Germline CDR1 reads MDHEN; CDR2 reads SYDVKM. TCRdb keeps only in-frame clones here, not all; method: immunoSEQ multiplex PCR. The table shows about 480,000 clones, with roughly 87% occurring only once. The chain carries TRBV28 and TRBJ2-7, with 7 bases aligning to TRBD2. The source material was peripheral blood, sampled in a trial of Ad26.COV2.S vaccine versus placebo. This TCR was sampled from a person aged 18-60 years who received the Ad26.COV2.S COVID-19 vaccine or a placebo. The CDR3 coding sequence is TGTGCCAGCAAGGAAGAGGGAGGGGCCTCCTACGAGCAGTACTTC. Encoded protein: CASKEEGGASYEQYF. The full variable domain, its missing parts supplied by reference TRBV28 and TRBJ2-7, is DVKVTQSSRYLVKRTGEKVFLECVQDMDHENMFWYRQDPGLGLRLIYFSYDVKMKEKGDIPEGYSVSREKKERFSLILESASTNQTSMYLCASKEEGGASYEQYFGPGTRLTVT.